The 19 T cell receptor beta chains below come from one sample, sequenced in a study of T cells in Graves' hyperthyroidism and ophthalmopathy. From RNA transcripts, TCR beta CDR3 regions were amplified. A set of HTBI primers served as the primers for a first-round RT-PCR of the TCR CDR3. One entry per CDR3 protein, called by TCRdb with MiXCR from the multiplex PCR reads. The profile shows about 380,000 distinct CDR3 sequences, 14% of them singletons. The specimen was blood. Source of these receptors: a woman under 40 with Graves' ophthalmopathy.

The rearrangement uses TRBV12-3 or TRBV12-4 and TRBJ2-7; perhaps TRBD2 as D (6 bases). The CDR3 contains 17 residues. The V end was cut by 4 bases, the J end by 0 bases, with 19 bases between. CDR3 nucleotides: TGTGCCAGCAGTTCTCATGGGGCTAGCGCATACTCCTACGAGCAGTACTTC. Its translation: CASSSHGASAYSYEQYF.

This clonotype was detected many times. The chain joins TRBV6-1 to TRBJ1-5, with 7 bases aligning to TRBD1. Germline values: CDR1 MNHNS, CDR2 SASEGT. The CDR3 consists of 14 residues. V shed 5 bases, J shed 3 bases, and the junction held 4 bases outside the gene matches. The CDR3 here is CASSLGQDNQPQHF. The CDR3 coding sequence is TGTGCCAGCAGTCTAGGACAGGACAATCAGCCCCAGCATTTT.

In the case of this clonotype: One end of the junction fails to match germline, which may point to a read error. The rearrangement joins TRBV5-1 to TRBJ1-2; D uncertain. Germline V gene data show CDR1 as SGHRS and CDR2 as YFSETQ. The CDR3 contains 15 residues. The CDR3 protein is CASGFKGELPWGYTF. CDR3 DNA sequence: TGCGCCAGCGGCTTCAAGGGTGAATTGCCTTGGGGCTACACCTTC.

This clonotype has at least ten counts. The V and J genes are TRBV7-9 and TRBJ2-7, with D perhaps TRBD1 (6 bases). Germline V gene data show CDR1 as SEHNR and CDR2 as FQNEAQ (reference sequence). The CDR3 runs to 14 residues. V lost 5 bases, J lost 2 bases, and 13 bases lay in between. The CDR3 DNA reads as TGTGCCAGCAGCAAGGGGGACGGGACCTACGAGCAGTACTTC. It is translated as CASSKGDGTYEQYF.

This clonotype was counted a few times. The J gene is TRBJ1-4, the V gene TRBV6-2 or TRBV6-3, with TRBD1 identical over 7 bases. V dropped 2 bases and J dropped 2; count of bases not matched to a gene: 5. The CDR3 runs to 16 residues. The germline CDR1 and CDR2 sequences are MNHEY and SVGEGT. The DNA for the CDR3 is TGTGCCAGCAGTTACGGAGGGACAGCGACTAATGAAAAACTGTTTTTT. This translates into CASSYGGTATNEKLFF.

This clonotype occurred many times. V gene TRBV27 combines with J gene TRBJ2-3; D is perhaps TRBD1 (6 bases). Between the trimmed V and J ends, which lost 7 bases and 1 base, there was a span of 15 bases. This CDR3 is built from 15 residues. Per germline, CDR1 MNHEY and CDR2 SMNVEV (reference sequence). The CDR3 protein is CASTLGGSRTDTQYF. The CDR3 DNA reads TGTGCCAGCACCCTAGGGGGTTCTCGCACAGATACGCAGTATTTT.

This clonotype occurred many times. The chain carries TRBV2 and TRBJ1-1, with a tentative D call TRBD1 (5 bases). Per germline, CDR1 SNHLY and CDR2 FYNNEI. The CDR3 contains 13 residues. V was cut by 3 bases and J by 6 bases, with 11 bases left in between. The CDR3: CASSDGQGAEAFF. The CDR3 DNA reads as TGTGCCAGCAGTGACGGGCAGGGCGCTGAAGCTTTCTTT.

This clonotype was seen more than once but under ten times. This chain connects TRBV29-1 to TRBJ2-7; TRBD1 is a possible D gene (6 bases). The germline CDR1 and CDR2 sequences are SQVTM and ANQGSEA. The CDR3 is 12 amino acids. V was trimmed by 2 bases and J by 2 bases, leaving 7 bases between them. The CDR3 DNA sequence: TGCAGCGTTGAACAGGGGCCCTACGAGCAGTACTTC. Its translation is CSVEQGPYEQYF.

The chain carries TRBV12-3 or TRBV12-4 and TRBJ1-6; the D is unclear. The CDR3 is 15 amino acids. With 6 bases removed from V and 8 bases from J, the gap between germline ends came to 17 bases. CDR3 in amino acids: CASSVDGAGDSPLHF. As DNA, the CDR3 is TGTGCCAGCAGCGTAGATGGAGCAGGAGATTCACCCCTCCACTTT.

This clonotype showed up many times. J is TRBJ1-1 and V is TRBV11-3; D remains unclear. This CDR3 contains 13 residues. In germline, CDR1 is SGHNT, CDR2 YENEEA. Between the trimmed V and J ends, which lost 5 bases and 1 base, there was a span of 8 bases. The CDR3 sequence: CASSITENTEAFF. DNA for the CDR3: TGTGCCAGCAGCATTACAGAGAACACTGAAGCTTTCTTT.

This clonotype was seen ten or more times. The V and J genes are TRBV3-1 and TRBJ2-5; TRBD2 matches at 13 bases. Per the germline V gene, CDR1 is LGHDT and CDR2 is YNNKEL (reference sequence). The CDR3 has 17 residues. V trimming: 1 base; J trimming: 4 bases; junction bases outside the gene matches: 6. The CDR3 loop is CASSQGNGLAGVETQYF. The CDR3 nucleotides read TGTGCCAGCAGCCAAGGGAACGGACTAGCGGGAGTAGAGACCCAGTACTTC.

This clonotype was seen many times. The V call is TRBV30, the J call TRBJ1-5; D is unresolved. Trimming removed 0 bases from V and 3 bases from J, with 15 bases in between. This CDR3 spans 16 amino acids. Germline V gives CDR1 GTSNPN, CDR2 SVGIG (reference sequence). CDR3 sequence reads: CAWSVAGPGVNQPQHF. CDR3 coding DNA: TGTGCCTGGAGTGTAGCGGGCCCTGGGGTCAATCAGCCCCAGCATTTT.

As regards this clonotype: This may come from a read error, since a much larger clone is one base off. The V gene is TRBV10-3, the J gene TRBJ2-3; no clear D gene. V lost 0 bases to trimming and J lost 0 bases, with 10 bases between them. CDR3 size: 16 residues. Looked up from germline, CDR1 is ENHRY and CDR2 is SYGVKD. The CDR3 here is CAISESKTSSTDTQYF. The CDR3 nucleotides are TGTGCCATCAGTGAGTCGAAAACATCTAGCACAGATACGCAGTATTTT.

This clonotype was observed at least ten times. The rearrangement joins TRBV29-1 to TRBJ2-5; possibly TRBD2 for D (6 bases). This CDR3 spans 12 amino acids. Germline values: CDR1 SQVTM, CDR2 ANQGSEA. Trimming took off 6 bases at V and 5 bases at J, with 13 bases between the two ends. The CDR3 reads CSVESGGETQYF. CDR3 coding DNA: TGCAGCGTCGAATCCGGGGGTGAGACCCAGTACTTC.

V usage is TRBV20-1 and J usage is TRBJ2-7; tentative D call: TRBD2 (7 bases). Trimming stripped 1 base from V and 4 bases from J, with 20 bases between. There are 16 residues in the CDR3. Germline V CDR1 and CDR2: DFQATT, SNEGSKA (reference sequence). CDR3 DNA sequence: TGCAGTGCTAGAGTGGGAGGGGGAGAATGGTTTTACGAGCAGTACTTC. This encodes CSARVGGGEWFYEQYF.

This clonotype was observed many times. The rearrangement joins TRBV20-1 to TRBJ2-5; TRBD1 is a possible D gene (6 bases). Trimming took 8 bases from V and 2 from J, leaving 21 bases between them. Germline V gives CDR1 DFQATT, CDR2 SNEGSKA (reference sequence). The CDR3 sequence is 15 residues long. The CDR3 DNA reads as TGCAGTCCCTCCCCTCTAGGACAGACTCAAGAGACCCAGTACTTC. It encodes CSPSPLGQTQETQYF.

This clonotype was detected many times. The CDR3 sequence is CASGFFSGGNQPQHF. The CDR3 bases are TGTGCTAGTGGTTTCTTTTCTGGGGGGAACCAGCCCCAGCATTTT. The rearrangement links TRBV12-5 to TRBJ1-5; D possibly corresponds to TRBD1 (5 bases). The CDR3 totals 15 residues. Germline CDR1 LGHNT, CDR2 FRNRAP. Trimming took off 3 bases at V and 7 bases at J, with 16 bases between the two ends.

This clonotype showed up many times. V and J are TRBV5-1 and TRBJ1-2; TRBD1 agrees at 7 bases. Germline V gene lookup returns CDR1 SGHRS and CDR2 YFSETQ. The CDR3 spans 14 residues. V shed 2 bases and J 2 bases; nucleotides not matched to a gene: 3. The CDR3 DNA follows: TGCGCCAGCAGCTTCACAGGGGAGAACTATGGCTACACCTTC. It yields the protein CASSFTGENYGYTF.

CDR3: CASSGGPINEQFF. As DNA, the CDR3 is TGTGCCAGCTCAGGGGGGCCTATCAATGAGCAGTTCTTC. This rearrangement joins TRBV27 to TRBJ2-1; TRBD1 might be the D (7 bases). The V end lost 8 bases, the J end lost 6 bases, and 14 bases lay between the germline ends. The CDR3 is 13 residues long. The germline gives CDR1 MNHEY, CDR2 SMNVEV (reference sequence).